The text below deals with one TCR beta chain. The antigen remains undetermined. The protocol was immunoSEQ multiplex PCR, while the TCRdb copy is restricted to in-frame clones and leaves out a portion. The sample has 30,000 to 40,000 clones, around 90% seen once; the top ten hold over 4.5%. Described time point: week 47, end of study. With topical imiquimod, each dose of the vaccine consisted of 300 ug of mutant IDH1 20-mer peptide. Those who donated had recent WHO grade 3 or 4 IDH1-mutant, ATRX-lost astrocytomas. The V and J ends lost 5 bases and 9 bases respectively, with 10 bases between them. Germline CDR1 is LNHDA and CDR2 is SQIVND (reference sequence). The CDR3 contains 11 residues. The source of the sample is a study of a mutant IDH1 vaccine in newly diagnosed glioma. Study background: Patients got their first vaccination 4-6 weeks after radiotherapy alone, or with temozolomide cycles. Treated patients had a mean age of approximately 40 years and an approximately 62% male, roughly 40% female split.

The clonotype comes from a woman aged 40 to 49 with glioma. The rearrangement links TRBV19 to TRBJ1-1; TRBD1 is a possible D gene (5 bases). This material consisted of PBMCs, taken from a glioma patient whose treatment included an IDH1 peptide vaccine. CDR3 DNA: TGTGCCAGTAGTGAGGGGTGGCAAGCTTTCTTT. This encodes CASSEGWQAFF.